This T cell receptor (beta chain) originates from a study of response to subunit inactivated influenza vaccine. Broader study findings: Few additional T cells are recruited per seasonal influenza vaccination, authors suggested.

TCRdb fed the RT-PCR reads into MiXCR, producing one record per CDR3 protein. The sample lists some 500,000 distinct CDR3 sequences; under 15% were seen once. This clonotype was seen a handful of times. What it binds is not known. Between the trimmed V and J ends, which lost 5 bases and 3 bases, there was a span of 20 bases. The germline V gene encodes CDR1 SGHTA and CDR2 FQGNSA. CDR3 length equals 16 residues. This specimen consisted of PBMCs from blood, obtained about 6 weeks after vaccination. The gene calls are TRBV7-2 and TRBJ2-7; no reliable D call. The receptor's source is a man aged 50-59 years who received an inactivated influenza vaccine. CDR3 sequence: CASSRDRAQAIYEQYF. The CDR3 DNA is TGTGCCAGCAGCAGAGACCGGGCCCAGGCCATCTACGAGCAGTACTTC.